A single T cell receptor (beta chain) is shown here with its context. This clonotype was picked up many times. Its recognized antigen is unknown. Per-nucleotide qualities are absent, and no much larger clonotype sits a single base away. Germline trimming: 6 bases from V, 5 bases from J; junction bases outside gene matches: 14. The germline V gene (reference sequence) yields DFQATT for CDR1 and SNEGSKA for CDR2. The CDR3 has 16 amino acids, counting the end cysteine and phenylalanine. CDR3 DNA is the only sequence kept; it has 48 bases, read in frame from the first base. Amplification of TCR beta CDR3 regions was carried out from RNA transcripts. The TCR CDR3 was subjected to a first round of RT-PCR using the HTBI primer set and the Qiagen OneStep RT-PCR kit. Libraries were constructed in a second round of multiplex PCR, after which size selection and purification were carried out. The libraries were sequenced on an Illumina HiSeq2000 using paired-end 100 bp reads. The original pipeline was this. SOAPnuke was used to process the raw data, throwing out any read that contained adapters or uncalled bases, had a mean Phred below 15, or lacked an exact constant-primer or identifier match. COPE v1.2.5 was used to merge high-quality paired reads, and clonotypes were defined as unique nucleotide sequences. Clonotypes were aligned to IMGT TRBV, TRBD and TRBJ reference segments using MiTCR v1.1. Analysis was restricted to V-J combinations with a frequency above 0.0001, which covered roughly 99% of repertoires. The TCS score was defined as F50 (clonal expansion) divided by E x V (chaos), with BLOSUM62-based TCRdist calculated between CDR3 peptides within each V-J. Welch's t-statistics and random forest reduced approximately 520 V-J features to under 15, which were used in a naive Bayes classifier (R e1071). TCRdb trimmed the raw reads at Q25, called clones with MiXCR and kept productive beta chains. CDR3 protein sequences are deduplicated, and each keeps its most common genes and DNA. These V and J calls rely on TCRdb rather than the paper's analysis. This sample is represented by 500,000 or so distinct CDR3 sequences; 16% of them were singletons. Together, the top ten hold around 28% of the sample.

Ophthalmopathy patients had moderately to severely active disease, Clinical Activity Score of at least 3, NOSPECS grade of at least 4, and duration under 3 months. Exclusion was applied to patients with uncontrolled infections, other autoimmune diseases, pregnancy or lactation. Clinical symptoms, serum thyroxine and TRAb, thyroid ultrasound, and orbital computed tomography formed the basis for the diagnoses. PBMCs were isolated from 7.5 to 10 ml of fresh peripheral blood by Ficoll-Paque density gradient centrifugation. Total RNA was extracted with Trizol reagent, and quality was checked on an Agilent 2100 Bioanalyzer. This sample was included in a study of T cells in Graves' hyperthyroidism and ophthalmopathy (dated by TCRdb to about 2019). A note on the overall study: Peripheral blood samples were taken at the time of initial diagnosis, prior to any treatment. To identify distinguishing TCR V-J signatures, a discovery cohort of 100 or so patients was used, comprising 43 with Graves' ophthalmopathy and 57 with stable Graves' hyperthyroidism. Prospective prediction of ophthalmopathy was tested in an independent validation cohort consisting of fewer than 20 hyperthyroidism patients and some 17 patients who later progressed to ophthalmopathy. For training and testing, the approximately 97 patients in the discovery cohort were randomly divided in a 7:3 ratio. In several Graves' hyperthyroidism patients, the study also compared T-cell repertoires from thyroid tissue with T-cell repertoires from blood. Following sampling, methimazole starting at 30 mg daily was given to hyperthyroidism patients, and high-dose intravenous methylprednisolone was given to ophthalmopathy patients. According to the paper, TCR Vbeta CDR3 sequencing was carried out on over 130 peripheral blood samples, which came from under 50 ophthalmopathy, around 74 hyperthyroidism and roughly 17 progressor patients.

The paper's findings and limits, for the study overall: Most expanded thyroid clonotypes (frequency above 0.001) were also found in blood, which suggests that blood repertoires may mirror thyroid immune responses. In validation, progression to ophthalmopathy was predicted by the model with 55% to 71% sensitivity and approximately 78% specificity, a median of around 6.5 months before onset. Sample size was not statistically predetermined, and blinding of investigators to group allocation was not performed. A model built on a 13 V-J signature distinguished ophthalmopathy from stable hyperthyroidism, reaching around 88% sensitivity and 81.08% specificity in cross-validation and 80%/75% in testing.

The receptor was derived from a woman in her twenties or thirties with Graves' ophthalmopathy. The material sequenced was blood. The chain joins TRBV20-1 to TRBJ2-1; 9 bases in between match TRBD2. In nucleotides, the sequence is TGCAGTGCGAGACGACCGGGACTAGCTTACCACAATGAGCAGTTCTTC. It specifies CSARRPGLAYHNEQFF.